This TCR beta chain came from a study of cytomegalovirus exposure and HLA in healthy donors. Study summary: A later analysis reported the 100 to 150 validation repertoires used the same platform as the approximately 670 first-cohort repertoires. General observations from the study: The listing of some 170 TCR beta chains classed them as cytomegalovirus-associated. A subsequent analysis found that TCR clusters from the first cohort also tended to co-occur in the approximately 120 validation repertoires, with around 94% of cluster scores above 0.

A note on this clone: Antigen: not known.

TCRdb keeps only in-frame clones here, not all; method: immunoSEQ multiplex PCR. The table records some 69,000 clones, around 97% of them present only once. This clonotype was sampled from a man aged 18 to 29 in good health and CMV-seronegative. Sequenced sample: PBMCs.

The CDR3 coding sequence is TGTGCCAGCAGCTTTAGCGGGAGCCCCCTCGAGCAGTACTTC. Translated, it gives CASSFSGSPLEQYF. The rearrangement uses TRBV5-4 and TRBJ2-7; TRBD2 agrees at 9 bases. Germline CDR1 is SGHNT and CDR2 is YYREEE (reference sequence). V gave up 2 bases and J gave up 6 bases; unmatched junction bases: 6. The CDR3 is made up of 14 amino acids. The full variable domain, in which reference TRBV5-4 and TRBJ2-7 provide the parts outside the CDR3, is ETGVTQSPTHLIKTRGQQVTLRCSSQSGHNTVSWYQQALGQGPQFIFQYYREEENGRGNFPPRFSGLQFPNYSSELNVNALELDDSALYLCASSFSGSPLEQYFGPGTRLTVT.